This T cell receptor (beta chain) was recorded in a study of T cells after yellow fever vaccination. Study background: The authors prepared low-cell-number fractions using SMART-Seq v4 Ultra Low Input. Whole-study findings and limits: Post-booster samples contained most primary-vaccination clones (around 96% CD4, about 90% CD8). The study noted that FACS-sorted repertoires could contain abundant clonotypes contaminating from the bulk population.

In this sample, this clonotype turned up many times. The antigen remains undetermined. TCRdb reanalysed the 5' RACE reads using MiXCR and keeps one entry per CDR3 protein. The data show 90,000 to 150,000 distinct CDR3 sequences, 6.5% to 9% seen once. This receptor was taken from a man aged 18-30 years who received the YFV17D yellow fever vaccine. The starting material was CD4+ T cells sorted from PBMCs, obtained roughly 47 days after the first yellow fever vaccination.

DNA for the CDR3: TGTGCCAGCAGCTTTAAGCTCAGGGGGAATGAGCAGTTCTTC. Protein sequence: CASSFKLRGNEQFF. The chain is built from TRBV12-1 and TRBJ2-1; the table calls TRBD1, which could not be checked here. TRBV12-1 is marked as a pseudogene. This CDR3 is 14 amino acids long.